This passage covers 27 T cell receptor beta chains from one sample sequenced in a study of CD8+CD57+ T cells in acquired aplastic anemia. TCR beta VDJ combinations and CDR3 sequences were profiled from genomic DNA. TCRdb reprocessed the reads with MiXCR, giving one entry per CDR3 protein. The sample lists about 190,000 distinct CDR3 sequences; roughly half were seen once. Source material: sorted CD4+, CD8+, or CD8+CD57+ T cells (not recorded which) from PBMCs. The receptors were sampled from a human donor in good health, serving as a control.

Regarding this clonotype: In this CDR3 the conserved last residue, phenylalanine or tryptophan, is missing, so a read error is likely. The limits of the CDR3 on the DNA are not certain, so only TCRdb's listed CDR3 is given. The CDR3 sequence: CASSLAAGQGRANT. V gene TRBV7-8 combines with J gene TRBJ2-6; the DNA was not used to check the table's D call, TRBD2. The CDR3 contains 14 residues when both ends are counted. CDR1 is SGHVS, CDR2 FQNEAQ, per germline.

The chain is built from TRBV7-9 and TRBJ1-5; D possibly corresponds to TRBD1 (6 bases). CDR3 size: 14 residues. The V end lost 5 bases, the J end lost 2 bases, and 10 bases lay between the germline ends. Per the germline V gene, CDR1 is SEHNR and CDR2 is FQNEAQ (reference sequence). DNA of the CDR3: TGTGCCAGCAGCAGGGGGGCGGGCAATCAGCCCCAGCATTTT. Translated, it gives CASSRGAGNQPQHF.

This chain connects TRBV12-3 or TRBV12-4 to TRBJ1-3; 12 nucleotides line up with TRBD1. The CDR3 length is 17 residues. Losses at the gene ends were 4 bases for V and 4 bases for J; bases not matched to a gene: 8. The CDR3 sequence is CASSYYGTGGAGNTIYF. In nucleotides, the CDR3 is TGTGCCAGCAGTTATTATGGGACAGGGGGCGCCGGAAACACCATATATTTT.

This rearrangement joins TRBV7-2 to TRBJ1-1; TRBD1 aligns across 7 bases. Germline V gene lookup returns CDR1 SGHTA and CDR2 FQGNSA. Losses at the gene ends were 5 bases for V and 0 bases for J; bases not matched to a gene: 3. This CDR3 region has 14 residues. The CDR3 sequence: CASSTGQLNTEAFF. CDR3 in DNA: TGTGCCAGCAGCACGGGACAGTTGAACACTGAAGCTTTCTTT.

The table lists this clonotype with a few counts. The chain uses TRBV5-1 and TRBJ2-7, with 11 bases identical to TRBD2. With V trimmed by 1 base and J by 3 bases, 6 bases remained unmatched. Germline CDR1 SGHRS, CDR2 YFSETQ. The CDR3 consists of 16 residues. CDR3 sequence (DNA): TGCGCCAGCAGCTTGACTAGCGGGGGAGCGAGCTACGAGCAGTACTTC. Encoded protein: CASSLTSGGASYEQYF. The full variable domain, its missing parts supplied by reference TRBV5-1 and TRBJ2-7, is KAGVTQTPRYLIKTRGQQVTLSCSPISGHRSVSWYQQTPGQGLQFLFEYFSETQRNKGNFPGRFSGRQFSNSRSEMNVSTLELGDSALYLCASSLTSGGASYEQYFGPGTRLTVT.

This clonotype showed up many times. The chain employs TRBV7-2 and TRBJ1-2; the match to TRBD1 covers 8 bases. The V and J ends lost 0 bases and 2 bases, in that order; junction bases with no gene match: 11. Germline V gene lookup returns CDR1 SGHTA and CDR2 FQGNSA. The CDR3 totals 18 residues. The CDR3 region is CASSLAPSGGASNYGYTF. CDR3 sequence (DNA): TGTGCCAGCAGCTTAGCGCCGTCAGGGGGCGCGTCCAACTATGGCTACACCTTC. The whole variable domain, remainder taken from reference TRBV7-2 and TRBJ1-2, is GAGVSQSPSNKVTEKGKDVELRCDPISGHTALYWYRQSLGQGLEFLIYFQGNSAPDKSGLPSDRFSAERTGGSVSTLTIQRTQQEDSAVYLCASSLAPSGGASNYGYTFGSGTRLTVV.

The genes are TRBV19 and TRBJ2-1; D may be TRBD1 or TRBD2 (5 bases each). V dropped 7 bases and J dropped 5 bases, with 15 bases sitting between them. This CDR3 is 14 amino acids long. The germline gives CDR1 LNHDA, CDR2 SQIVND (reference sequence). The CDR3 coding sequence is TGTGCCAGTAACTTGAGGGCAGGGAACAATGAGCAGTTCTTC. Its translation is CASNLRAGNNEQFF.

This clonotype was seen repeatedly, ten times or more. The rearrangement links TRBV7-2 to TRBJ1-5; 7 bases fit TRBD1. The CDR3 length is 13 residues. CDR1 and CDR2 (germline): SGHTA, FQGNSA. V lost 4 bases and J lost 6; bases outside the gene matches: 3. This CDR3 is CASSSDRRQPQHF. In DNA, the CDR3 is TGTGCCAGCAGCTCGGACAGGCGTCAGCCCCAGCATTTT.

On this clonotype: A read error may produce the germline difference seen at one junction end. This chain links TRBV29-1 with TRBJ1-4; the D is unclear. The germline gives CDR1 SQVTM, CDR2 ANQGSEA. The CDR3 consists of 14 residues. The CDR3 DNA sequence: TGCAGCGTCGGGCCCACCCCAACTAATGGAAAACTGTTTTTT. Translating gives CSVGPTPTNGKLFF.

This clonotype was seen many times. This sequence joins TRBV7-2 and TRBJ1-2; a possible D gene is TRBD1 (6 bases). V lost 5 bases and J lost 0, with 16 bases in between. The CDR3 runs to 16 residues. CDR1 and CDR2 from the germline V gene are SGHTA and FQGNSA. The CDR3 is CASSPWTDPANYGYTF. The CDR3 coding sequence is TGTGCCAGCAGCCCCTGGACAGACCCAGCTAACTATGGCTACACCTTC. The entire variable domain, with the rest obtained from reference TRBV7-2 and TRBJ1-2, is as follows: GAGVSQSPSNKVTEKGKDVELRCDPISGHTALYWYRQSLGQGLEFLIYFQGNSAPDKSGLPSDRFSAERTGGSVSTLTIQRTQQEDSAVYLCASSPWTDPANYGYTFGSGTRLTVV.

The chain is built from TRBV19 and TRBJ2-3; perhaps TRBD1 as D (5 bases). With 2 bases removed from V and 3 bases from J, the gap between germline ends came to 12 bases. This CDR3 spans 15 amino acids. Germline V lookup: CDR1 LNHDA, CDR2 SQIVND (reference sequence). CDR3 coding DNA: TGTGCCAGTAGTATACAGGGCGTCAATACAGATACGCAGTATTTT. As protein: CASSIQGVNTDTQYF.

This clonotype was picked up many times. The V call is TRBV7-3, the J call TRBJ2-1; TRBD2 agrees at 9 bases. Germline lookup yields CDR1 SGHTA and CDR2 FQGTGA. V gave up 5 bases and J gave up 0 bases; unmatched junction bases: 20. This CDR3 comprises 21 residues. The CDR3 sequence is CASSTPGGSGGHPSSYNEQFF. The CDR3 DNA follows: TGTGCCAGCAGCACTCCGGGGGGGAGCGGGGGGCACCCTTCCTCCTACAATGAGCAGTTCTTC.

In its sample, this clonotype was seen many times. V and J are TRBV19 and TRBJ1-1, with a weak D call TRBD1 (6 bases). Germline V CDR1 and CDR2: LNHDA, SQIVND (reference sequence). CDR3 size: 14 residues. V lost 2 bases and J 5 bases, leaving 12 bases between the germline ends. CDR3 DNA: TGTGCCAGTAGTATAATGGGGGCTGGGACTGAAGCTTTCTTT. It translates to CASSIMGAGTEAFF. The full variable domain, in which reference TRBV19 and TRBJ1-1 provide the parts outside the CDR3, is DGGITQSPKYLFRKEGQNVTLSCEQNLNHDAMYWYRQDPGQGLRLIYYSQIVNDFQKGDIAEGYSVSREKKESFPLTVTSAQKNPTAFYLCASSIMGAGTEAFFGQGTRLTVV.

In its sample, this clonotype was seen many times. The chain uses TRBV20-1 and TRBJ2-3; 16 bases are shared with TRBD2. There are 18 residues in the CDR3. The germline gives CDR1 DFQATT, CDR2 SNEGSKA (reference sequence). The J segment lost 0 bases and the V segment lost 6 bases, leaving 9 bases of the junction unmatched. The CDR3 region has the DNA TGCAGTGCCCCGGGACTAGCGGGGGGGGGAGCTAGCACAGATACGCAGTATTTT. It translates to CSAPGLAGGGASTDTQYF.

This clonotype was detected many times. The V gene is TRBV9, the J gene TRBJ1-3, with no clear D. This CDR3 region has 15 residues. CDR1 and CDR2 from the germline V gene are SGDLS and YYNGEE. V lost 0 bases and J lost 0, with 7 bases in between. CDR3 DNA: TGTGCCAGCAGCGTAGGTCCTGACTCTGGAAACACCATATATTTT. It is translated as CASSVGPDSGNTIYF.

This sequence joins TRBV6-5 and TRBJ1-2, with unresolved D. The ends were cut back, 0 bases at V and 1 base at J, with 6 bases in the middle. This CDR3 has 14 residues. Germline-derived CDR1 and CDR2 are MNHEY and SVGAGI. The DNA for the CDR3 is TGTGCCAGCAGTTACTCGCGGGTTAACTATGGCTACACCTTC. Protein: CASSYSRVNYGYTF.

This clonotype was seen a handful of times. V usage is TRBV5-5 and J usage is TRBJ2-2, with TRBD2 matching 7 bases. The germline V gene has CDR1 SGHKS and CDR2 YYEKEE (reference sequence). V was clipped by 0 bases and J by 0 bases; unmatched bases: 14. The CDR3 is made up of 20 amino acids. The CDR3 region is CASSLGGGPPPLANTGELFF. The CDR3 DNA reads as TGTGCCAGCAGCTTGGGGGGGGGACCGCCACCACTTGCGAACACCGGGGAGCTGTTTTTT.

The rearrangement links TRBV29-1 to TRBJ2-3; the match to TRBD2 covers 8 bases. The V segment lost 8 bases and the J segment 2 bases; nucleotides outside the gene matches: 15. The CDR3 spans 16 residues. Germline V CDR1 and CDR2: SQVTM, ANQGSEA. The CDR3 protein is CSTSGRLAGTTDTQYF. Here the CDR3 DNA reads TGCAGCACGTCGGGGCGCTTAGCGGGGACCACAGATACGCAGTATTTT.

This rearrangement joins TRBV19 to TRBJ1-1, with no clear D. The germline V gene has CDR1 LNHDA and CDR2 SQIVND (reference sequence). The V gene lost 9 bases and the J gene lost 0 bases, with 14 bases spanning the gap. The CDR3 has 14 amino acids. CDR3 in amino acids: CASQFGPMNTEAFF. In DNA form, the CDR3 reads TGTGCCAGCCAATTTGGGCCCATGAACACTGAAGCTTTCTTT.

This clonotype has only a few counts. J is TRBJ2-5 and V is TRBV2; D unresolved. Germline CDR1 is SNHLY and CDR2 is FYNNEI. This CDR3 is 13 amino acids long. Deletions cut 4 bases from V and 3 bases from J, with 9 bases between. The CDR3 reads CASSAAPKETQYF. The CDR3 coding sequence is TGTGCCAGCAGTGCTGCCCCCAAAGAGACCCAGTACTTC.

The chain employs TRBV9 and TRBJ1-1, with 7 bases aligning to TRBD1. Trimming took 3 bases from V and 5 from J; bases not matched to a gene: 7. CDR3 length: 14 amino acids. CDR1 SGDLS and CDR2 YYNGEE come from the germline V gene. The DNA for the CDR3 is TGTGCCAGCAGCGGAGTGACAGGGATGACTGAAGCTTTCTTT. Its protein is CASSGVTGMTEAFF.

The chain links TRBV20-1 to TRBJ1-2, with 10 bases fitting TRBD1. This CDR3 spans 12 amino acids. Germline loops: CDR1 DFQATT, CDR2 SNEGSKA (reference sequence). V lost 3 bases and J lost 7; bases outside the gene matches: 2. The CDR3 protein is CSARDRGSGYTF. CDR3 bases: TGCAGTGCTAGGGACAGGGGGAGTGGCTACACCTTC.

This chain's CDR3 is CASSLGTSLTDTQYF. The CDR3 DNA sequence: TGTGCCAGCAGCCTAGGGACTAGTCTCACAGATACGCAGTATTTT. The chain joins TRBV7-2 to TRBJ2-3; 8 bases align to TRBD2. CDR3 length: 15 amino acids. Germline CDR1 and CDR2: SGHTA and FQGNSA. V was clipped by 5 bases and J by 2 bases; unmatched bases: 6.

A remark on this clonotype: This CDR3 fails to terminate in the conserved phenylalanine or tryptophan, so it likely reflects a read error. The chain links TRBV10-2 to TRBJ2-7, with 9 positions matching TRBD1. Germline lookup yields CDR1 WSHSY and CDR2 SAAADI. CDR3 length: 15 residues. J was trimmed by 2 bases and V by 7 bases; bases with no gene match: 9. CDR3 amino acids: CASNAGTGSTYEQYS. The CDR3 DNA follows: TGCGCCAGCAACGCCGGGACAGGGTCAACCTACGAGCAGTACTCC.

This clonotype was detected many times. J is TRBJ2-5 and V is TRBV20-1, with 9 bases that match TRBD1. J gave up 0 bases and V 3 bases, and 2 bases lay outside the gene matches. The CDR3 spans 14 residues. Looked up from germline, CDR1 is DFQATT and CDR2 is SNEGSKA (reference sequence). The CDR3 sequence is CSASRDRDQETQYF. CDR3 in DNA: TGCAGTGCTAGCCGGGACAGGGACCAAGAGACCCAGTACTTC.

The chain joins TRBV19 to TRBJ2-3, with 10 bases fitting TRBD2. CDR1 is LNHDA, CDR2 SQIVND, per germline (reference sequence). The CDR3 covers 16 residues. The V gene end was trimmed by 1 base and the J gene end by 2 bases; junction bases not matched to a gene: 3. CDR3 residues: CASSIGLAGVTDTQYF. DNA of the CDR3: TGTGCCAGTAGTATAGGCCTAGCGGGAGTCACAGATACGCAGTATTTT.

This clonotype was detected ten times or more. The J gene is TRBJ1-2, the V gene TRBV19; D unclear. V lost 0 bases and J lost 8, with 16 bases in between. This CDR3 spans 15 amino acids. Germline CDR1 and CDR2: LNHDA and SQIVND (reference sequence). The CDR3 is CASSIDRDPVRGYTF. The CDR3 nucleotides are TGTGCCAGTAGTATAGATCGTGACCCCGTGAGGGGCTACACCTTC.